The clone carrying this T cell receptor beta chain was observed at least ten times. This sample is drawn from a study of T-cell memory formation after mild COVID-19. Study in general: Clusters of TCRs were largely donor specific.

UMIs and sample barcodes were carried by the TCR alpha and TCR beta cDNA libraries that 5'RACE produced using constant-segment primers. TCRdb independently ran MiXCR on the 5' RACE reads; one entry per CDR3 protein. The sample includes approximately 150,000 distinct CDR3 sequences, 6% seen only once; the top ten take 2% to 2.5%. V was pared by 3 bases and J by 0 bases, with 2 bases between. Germline V CDR1 and CDR2: KGHSH, LQKENI. This CDR3 region has 12 residues. The source of this sequence is an adult woman who had mild COVID-19 (a few samples of this study predate the infection). Cell type and time point are not known. The source material was PBMCs or a T cell subset sorted from them (not recorded which). This chain links TRBV18 with TRBJ2-5; D is uncertain. The CDR3 DNA is TGTGCCAGCTCACCGGACCAAGAGACCCAGTACTTC. It specifies CASSPDQETQYF.